This TCR beta chain was captured by sequencing in a study of blood T cell repertoires in COVID-19. Study as a whole: Collection of acute and convalescent COVID-19 samples took place in the United States, Italy and Spain. T cells, B-cell-depleted T cells, or PBMCs supplied cDNA or gDNA.

Germline CDR1 reads LGHNA; CDR2 reads YNFKEQ. CDR3 length: 15 residues. Trimming stripped 0 bases from V and 3 bases from J, with 10 bases between. Original data processing: Estimation of nucleated cell counts relied on the amplification of reference gene primers. TCRdb's table, derived via immunoSEQ multiplex PCR, lists solely in-frame clones and lacks some. V, J and clone size reflect that table, while D and trimming were determined from the DNA. The sample has 240,000 or so clones, roughly 80% seen once; the top ten hold roughly 3.3%. The sample taken for sequencing was peripheral blood. This chain links TRBV4-2 with TRBJ2-3; a possible D gene is TRBD1 (6 bases). The origin of this receptor is a woman between 18 and 30 years old with acute or convalescent COVID-19. The CDR3: CASSQDYQGTDTQYF. CDR3 DNA: TGTGCCAGCAGCCAAGATTACCAGGGGACAGATACGCAGTATTTT.